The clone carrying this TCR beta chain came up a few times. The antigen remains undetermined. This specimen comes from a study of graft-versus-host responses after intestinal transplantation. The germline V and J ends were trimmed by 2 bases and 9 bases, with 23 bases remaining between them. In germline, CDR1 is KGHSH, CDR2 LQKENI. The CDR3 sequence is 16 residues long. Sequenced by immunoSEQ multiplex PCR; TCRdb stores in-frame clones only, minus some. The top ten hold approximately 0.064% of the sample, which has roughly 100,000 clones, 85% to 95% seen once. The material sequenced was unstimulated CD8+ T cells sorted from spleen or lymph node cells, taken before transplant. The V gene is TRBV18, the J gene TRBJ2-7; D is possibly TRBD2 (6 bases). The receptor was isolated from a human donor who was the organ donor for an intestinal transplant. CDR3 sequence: CASSPWGGAPGDWQYF. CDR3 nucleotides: TGTGCCAGCTCACCATGGGGTGGGGCGCCGGGGGATTGGCAGTACTTC.